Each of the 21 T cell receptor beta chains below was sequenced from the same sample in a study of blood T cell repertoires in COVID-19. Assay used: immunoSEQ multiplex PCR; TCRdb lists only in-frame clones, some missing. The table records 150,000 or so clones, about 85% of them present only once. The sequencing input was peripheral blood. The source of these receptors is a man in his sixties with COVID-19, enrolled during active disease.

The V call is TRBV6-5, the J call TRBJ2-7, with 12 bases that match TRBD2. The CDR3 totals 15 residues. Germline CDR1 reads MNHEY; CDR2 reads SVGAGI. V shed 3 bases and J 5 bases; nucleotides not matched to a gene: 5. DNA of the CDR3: TGTGCCAGCAGTTATTCTAGCGGGAGGGTCCACGAGCAGTACTTC. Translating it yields CASSYSSGRVHEQYF.

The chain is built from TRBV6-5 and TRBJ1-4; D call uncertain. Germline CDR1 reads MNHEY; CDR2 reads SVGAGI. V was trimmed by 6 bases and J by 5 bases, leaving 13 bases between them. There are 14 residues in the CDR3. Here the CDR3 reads CASSRFGSNEKLFF. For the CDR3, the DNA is TGTGCCAGCAGCAGATTCGGGTCGAATGAAAAACTGTTTTTT.

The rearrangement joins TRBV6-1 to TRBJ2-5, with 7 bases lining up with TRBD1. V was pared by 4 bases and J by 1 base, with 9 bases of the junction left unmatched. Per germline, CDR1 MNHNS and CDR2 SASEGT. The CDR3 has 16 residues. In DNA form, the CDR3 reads TGTGCCAGCAGTGCGATCCGGACAGGCGTCCAAGAGACCCAGTACTTC. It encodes CASSAIRTGVQETQYF.

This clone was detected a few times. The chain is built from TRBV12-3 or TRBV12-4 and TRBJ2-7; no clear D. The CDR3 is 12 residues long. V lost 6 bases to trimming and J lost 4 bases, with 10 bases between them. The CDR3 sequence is CASSQTLYEQYF. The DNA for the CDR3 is TGTGCCAGCAGCCAGACTTTGTACGAGCAGTACTTC.

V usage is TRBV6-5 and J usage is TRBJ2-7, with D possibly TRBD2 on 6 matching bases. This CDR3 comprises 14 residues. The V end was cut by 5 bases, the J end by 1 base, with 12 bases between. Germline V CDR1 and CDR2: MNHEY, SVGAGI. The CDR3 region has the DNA TGTGCCAGCAGTCAGGCGGGACTTTCCTACGAGCAGTACTTC. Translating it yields CASSQAGLSYEQYF.

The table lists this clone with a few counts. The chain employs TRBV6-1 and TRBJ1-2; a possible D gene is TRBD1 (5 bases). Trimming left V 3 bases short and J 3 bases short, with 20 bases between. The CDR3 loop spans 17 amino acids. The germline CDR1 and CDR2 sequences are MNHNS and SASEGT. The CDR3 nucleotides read TGTGCCAGCAGTGATCCAATCGGCCGCCGGGGGGACTATGGCTACACCTTC. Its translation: CASSDPIGRRGDYGYTF.

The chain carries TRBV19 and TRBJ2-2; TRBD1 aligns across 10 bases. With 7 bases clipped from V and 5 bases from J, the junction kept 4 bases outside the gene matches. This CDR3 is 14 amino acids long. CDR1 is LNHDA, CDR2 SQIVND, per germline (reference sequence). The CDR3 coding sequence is TGTGCCAGTATACGGACAGGGGGAACCGGGGAGCTGTTTTTT. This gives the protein CASIRTGGTGELFF.

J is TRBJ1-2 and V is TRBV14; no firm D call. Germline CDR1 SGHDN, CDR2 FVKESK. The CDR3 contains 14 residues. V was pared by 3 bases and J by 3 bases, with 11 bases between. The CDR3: CASSQEAAYYGYTF. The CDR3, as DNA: TGTGCCAGCAGCCAGGAGGCAGCTTACTATGGCTACACCTTC.

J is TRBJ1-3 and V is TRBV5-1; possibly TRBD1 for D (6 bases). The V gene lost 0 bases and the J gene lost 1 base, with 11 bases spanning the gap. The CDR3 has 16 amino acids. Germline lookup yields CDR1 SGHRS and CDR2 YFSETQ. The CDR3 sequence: CASSLGDTASGNTIYF. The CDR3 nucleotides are TGCGCCAGCAGCTTGGGGGACACTGCTTCTGGAAACACCATATATTTT.

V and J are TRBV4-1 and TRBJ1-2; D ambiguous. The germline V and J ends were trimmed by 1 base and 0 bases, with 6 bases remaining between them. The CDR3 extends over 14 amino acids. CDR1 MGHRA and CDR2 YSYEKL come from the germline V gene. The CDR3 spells CASSQGRANYGYTF. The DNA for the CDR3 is TGCGCCAGCAGCCAAGGGAGGGCTAACTATGGCTACACCTTC.

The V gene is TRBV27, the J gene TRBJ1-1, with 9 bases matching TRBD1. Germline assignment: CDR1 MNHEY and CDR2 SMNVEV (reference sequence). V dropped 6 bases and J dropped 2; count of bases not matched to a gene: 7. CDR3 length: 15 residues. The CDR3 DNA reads TGTGCCAGCAGGTCTCCGGGACAGGGTAACACTGAAGCTTTCTTT. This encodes CASRSPGQGNTEAFF.

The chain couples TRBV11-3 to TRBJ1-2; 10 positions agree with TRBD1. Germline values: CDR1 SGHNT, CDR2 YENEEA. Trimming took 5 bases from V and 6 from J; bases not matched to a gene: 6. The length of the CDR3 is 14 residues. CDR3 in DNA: TGTGCCAGCAGCCCCGAGACAGGGGGCCATGGCTACACCTTC. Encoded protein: CASSPETGGHGYTF. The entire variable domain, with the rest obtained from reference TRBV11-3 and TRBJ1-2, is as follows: EAGVVQSPRYKIIEKKQPVAFWCNPISGHNTLYWYLQNLGQGPELLIRYENEEAVDDSQLPKDRFSAERLKGVDSTLKIQPAELGDSAVYLCASSPETGGHGYTFGSGTRLTVV.

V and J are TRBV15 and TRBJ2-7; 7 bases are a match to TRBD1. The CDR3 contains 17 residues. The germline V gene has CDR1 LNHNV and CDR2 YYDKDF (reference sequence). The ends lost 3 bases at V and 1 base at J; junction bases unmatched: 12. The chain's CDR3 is CATSSRTGEGISYEQYF. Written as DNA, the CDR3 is TGTGCCACCAGCAGCCGGACAGGAGAAGGAATTTCCTACGAGCAGTACTTC.

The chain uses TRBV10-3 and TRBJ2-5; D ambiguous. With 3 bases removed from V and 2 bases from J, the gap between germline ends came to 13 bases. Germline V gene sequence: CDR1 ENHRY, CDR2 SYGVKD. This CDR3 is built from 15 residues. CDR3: CAISDPRVLQETQYF. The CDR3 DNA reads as TGTGCCATCAGTGACCCCCGGGTACTACAAGAGACCCAGTACTTC.

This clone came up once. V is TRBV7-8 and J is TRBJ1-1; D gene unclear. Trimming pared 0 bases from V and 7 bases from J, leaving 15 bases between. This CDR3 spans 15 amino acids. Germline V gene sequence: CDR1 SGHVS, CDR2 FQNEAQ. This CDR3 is CASSLAGFTGSEAFF. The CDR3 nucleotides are TGTGCCAGCAGCTTAGCGGGGTTCACTGGGAGTGAAGCTTTCTTT.

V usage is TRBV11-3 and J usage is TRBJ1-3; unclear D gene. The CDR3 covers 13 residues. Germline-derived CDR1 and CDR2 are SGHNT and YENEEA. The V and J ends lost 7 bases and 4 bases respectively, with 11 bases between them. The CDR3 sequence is CASTPQYGNTIYF. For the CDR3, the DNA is TGTGCCAGCACCCCACAGTACGGAAACACCATATATTTT.

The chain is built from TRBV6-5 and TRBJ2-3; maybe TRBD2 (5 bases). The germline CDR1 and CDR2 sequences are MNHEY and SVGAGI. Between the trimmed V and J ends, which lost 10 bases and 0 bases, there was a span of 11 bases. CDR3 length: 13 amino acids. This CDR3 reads CATGILSTDTQYF. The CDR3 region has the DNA TGTGCCACCGGGATCCTTAGCACAGATACGCAGTATTTT.

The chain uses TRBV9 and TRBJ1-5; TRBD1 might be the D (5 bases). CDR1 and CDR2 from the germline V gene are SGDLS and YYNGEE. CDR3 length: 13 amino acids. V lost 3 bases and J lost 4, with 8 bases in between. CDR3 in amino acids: CASSAGGNQPQHF. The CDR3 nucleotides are TGTGCCAGCAGCGCCGGGGGGAATCAGCCCCAGCATTTT.

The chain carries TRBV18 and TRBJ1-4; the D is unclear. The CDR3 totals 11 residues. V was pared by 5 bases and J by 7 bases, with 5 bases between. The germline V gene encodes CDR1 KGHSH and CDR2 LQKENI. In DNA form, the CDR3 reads TGTGCCAGCTCAGAGGGTGAAAAACTGTTTTTT. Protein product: CASSEGEKLFF.

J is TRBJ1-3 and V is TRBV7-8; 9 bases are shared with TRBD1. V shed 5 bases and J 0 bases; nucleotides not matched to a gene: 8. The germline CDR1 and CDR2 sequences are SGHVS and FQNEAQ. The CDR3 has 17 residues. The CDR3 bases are TGTGCCAGCAGCCCAGGTGACAGGGGGAGCTCTGGAAACACCATATATTTT. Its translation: CASSPGDRGSSGNTIYF.

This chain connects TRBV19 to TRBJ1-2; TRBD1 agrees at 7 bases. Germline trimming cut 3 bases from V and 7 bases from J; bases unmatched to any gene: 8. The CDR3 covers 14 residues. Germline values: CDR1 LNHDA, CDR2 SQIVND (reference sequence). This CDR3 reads CASSIPTGSGGYTF. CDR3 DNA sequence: TGTGCCAGTAGTATTCCGACAGGGTCTGGTGGCTACACCTTC.